These T cell receptor beta chains were read from a single sample in a study of cytomegalovirus exposure and HLA in healthy donors. TCRdb keeps only in-frame clones here, not all; method: immunoSEQ multiplex PCR. Altogether about 130,000 clones are present, about 80% being singletons, with the ten largest covering roughly 3%. The sample consisted of PBMCs. These receptor sequences come from a male donor in good health and CMV-seronegative. CDR3s include the opening cysteine and the closing phenylalanine or tryptophan. Each record gives: clone size, V gene, J gene, D gene, CDR3 protein, CDR3 DNA. D genes are given only for firm matches. Some rows have no size entry. The others give once, few or many, or a class for an expanded clone.

>.|TRBV6-1|TRBJ2-7|.
CASSDGQPYEQYF
TGTGCCAGCAGTGATGGACAGCCCTACGAGCAGTACTTC
>.|TRBV10-3|TRBJ1-1|.
CAIKGSTEAFF
TGTGCCATCAAGGGGTCCACTGAAGCTTTCTTT
>.|TRBV4-3|TRBJ2-1|TRBD1
CASSQDGRQGPYNEQFF
TGCGCCAGCAGCCAAGATGGGAGACAGGGCCCCTACAATGAGCAGTTCTTC
>once|TRBV7-9|TRBJ2-3|.
CASSLDGGKTDTQYF
TGTGCCAGCAGCTTAGATGGGGGGAAGACAGATACGCAGTATTTT
>.|TRBV23-1|TRBJ2-1|TRBD2
CASYRREGDEQFF
TGCGCCAGCTATCGGCGGGAGGGCGATGAGCAGTTCTTC
>.|TRBV4-3|TRBJ1-5|.
CASSQSSYQPQHF
TGCGCCAGCAGCCAGAGTTCATATCAGCCCCAGCATTTT
>.|TRBV4-3|TRBJ2-1|TRBD2
CASSQDTAGGYNEQFF
TGCGCCAGCAGCCAAGATACAGCGGGGGGCTACAATGAGCAGTTCTTC
>few|TRBV11-1|TRBJ2-7|.
CASSPLGTNAEQYF
TGTGCCAGCAGCCCCCTGGGGACAAACGCCGAGCAGTACTTC
>once|TRBV6-1|TRBJ1-5|.
CASTRGGNQPQHF
TGTGCCAGCACCCGGGGTGGCAATCAGCCCCAGCATTTT
>.|TRBV5-8|TRBJ2-3|.
CASSSLRGTDTQYF
TGTGCCAGCAGCTCCCTGCGTGGCACAGATACGCAGTATTTT
>.|TRBV6-1|TRBJ2-7|.
CASTTGSYEQYF
TGTGCCAGCACTACCGGGAGTTACGAGCAGTACTTC
>.|TRBV30|TRBJ2-5|TRBD2
CAWSVLAGVETQYF
TGTGCCTGGAGTGTATTGGCGGGAGTAGAGACCCAGTACTTC
>.|TRBV7-9|TRBJ2-1|.
CSSSPQFSRSYNEQFF
TGTTCCAGCAGCCCCCAATTTAGCCGCTCCTACAATGAGCAGTTCTTC
>.|TRBV4-3|TRBJ2-1|.
CASTRTESSYNEQFF
TGCGCCAGCACCCGCACAGAGAGCTCCTACAATGAGCAGTTCTTC
>once|TRBV9|TRBJ1-3|.
CASSPDGGSGNTIYF
TGTGCCAGCAGCCCAGACGGGGGGTCTGGAAACACCATATATTTT
>.|TRBV11-2|TRBJ2-1|TRBD1
CASSPGPGGYNEQFF
TGTGCCAGCAGCCCGGGGCCAGGGGGCTACAATGAGCAGTTCTTC
>.|TRBV6-4|TRBJ2-1|TRBD2
CASSGLAGGHNEQFF
TGTGCCAGCAGTGGACTAGCGGGAGGGCACAATGAGCAGTTCTTC
>.|TRBV7-6|TRBJ2-1|.
CASSLGNSYNEQFF
TGTGCCAGCAGCTTAGGTAACAGCTACAATGAGCAGTTCTTC
>.|TRBV7-6|TRBJ1-1|TRBD1
CASSMEGQLNTEAFF
TGTGCCAGCAGCATGGAGGGACAGCTGAACACTGAAGCTTTCTTT
>.|TRBV11-1|TRBJ2-7|.
CASSLEGRTYEQYF
TGTGCCAGCAGTCTAGAAGGCCGAACCTACGAGCAGTACTTC
>.|TRBV19|TRBJ2-7|TRBD1
CASSRNTGTGGYEQYF
TGTGCCAGTAGTAGAAACACCGGGACAGGAGGGTACGAGCAGTACTTC
>.|TRBV4-1|TRBJ1-5|.
CASGTGFNQPQHF
TGCGCCAGCGGTACAGGTTTCAATCAGCCCCAGCATTTT
>.|TRBV10-1|TRBJ1-2|.
CASSGTVAGYGYTF
TGCGCCAGCAGTGGGACAGTAGCAGGCTATGGCTACACCTTC
>once|TRBV11-2|TRBJ2-7|TRBD1
CASSPSRGLYF
TGTGCCAGCAGCCCCTCCAGGGGGCTGTACTTC
>.|TRBV7-6|TRBJ2-1|.
CASSLAARAGYSNEQFF
TGTGCCAGCAGCTTAGCGGCCAGGGCAGGGTATAGCAATGAGCAGTTCTTC
>few|TRBV30|TRBJ2-3|TRBD2
CAWSVLERGRTDTQYF
TGTGCCTGGAGTGTACTTGAGCGGGGGCGGACAGATACGCAGTATTTT
>.|TRBV25-1|TRBJ1-1|.
CASRLSGGRNTEAFF
TGTGCCAGCAGGTTAAGTGGAGGGAGGAACACTGAAGCTTTCTTT
>few|TRBV7-9|TRBJ1-2|.
CAPEPGKGNGYTF
TGTGCCCCCGAACCGGGAAAAGGCAATGGCTACACCTTC
>.|TRBV25-1|TRBJ2-3|TRBD1
CASSESGQADTQYF
TGTGCCAGCAGTGAATCAGGACAGGCAGATACGCAGTATTTT
>.|TRBV6-5|TRBJ1-1|.
CASSYNTMNTEAFF
TGTGCCAGCAGTTACAATACAATGAACACTGAAGCTTTCTTT
>.|TRBV7-3|TRBJ1-1|.
CASSPKSTEAFF
TGTGCCAGCAGCCCCAAGAGCACTGAAGCTTTCTTT
>once|TRBV7-8|TRBJ1-4|.
CASSWRAGANEKLFF
TGTGCCAGCAGTTGGAGGGCTGGAGCTAATGAAAAACTGTTTTTT
>.|TRBV6-1|TRBJ2-1|TRBD2
CASSEALAGGSYNEQFF
TGTGCCAGCAGTGAAGCTTTAGCGGGAGGATCCTACAATGAGCAGTTCTTC